Presented here are 10 T cell receptor beta chains from one specimen sequenced in a study of CD4 and CD8 cells across lung adenocarcinoma regions. From the PCR reads, TCRdb called clonotypes with MiXCR, one entry per CDR3 protein. Counted here are about 16,000 distinct CDR3 sequences, 51% occurring once; the ten biggest clones make up around 54%. The specimen sequenced was CD8+ T cells from the center of a lung tumor. The receptors originated from a female donor with lung adenocarcinoma. The CD4 and CD8 labels of this study may be unreliable.

The chain carries TRBV28 and TRBJ2-1, with 7 bases fitting TRBD2. CDR1 and CDR2 from the germline V gene are MDHEN and SYDVKM. V lost 5 bases to trimming and J lost 5 bases; unmatched junction nucleotides: 9. CDR3 length equals 15 residues. The CDR3 region has the DNA TGTGCCAGCAGTCTCCTAGCGGAGGCCCACAATGAGCAGTTCTTC. Its translation is CASSLLAEAHNEQFF.

About this clonotype itself: An end of the junction does not agree with germline; a read error may underlie this. The chain links TRBV10-3 to TRBJ2-7; D assignment may be TRBD1 or TRBD2 (7 bases each). The germline V gene encodes CDR1 ENHRY and CDR2 SYGVKD. This CDR3 contains 14 residues. This CDR3 reads CASSESGGAYEQYF. The CDR3 coding sequence is TGTGCCAGCAGTGAGTCAGGGGGGGCCTACGAGCAGTACTTC.

In DNA, the CDR3 is TGTGCCAGCAGTTGGTCCAAGGGCGGGAGCGTCAGTGAGCAGTTCTTC. Residues: CASSWSKGGSVSEQFF. The chain is built from TRBV6-5 and TRBJ2-1, with 7 bases fitting TRBD2. J was trimmed by 9 bases and V by 4 bases; bases with no gene match: 15. This CDR3 region has 16 residues. From germline, CDR1 is MNHEY and CDR2 SVGAGI.

There are a few counts of this clonotype. The rearrangement links TRBV6-1 to TRBJ1-5; a possible D gene is TRBD1 (5 bases). Germline loops: CDR1 MNHNS, CDR2 SASEGT. The CDR3 runs to 14 residues. The V end was cut by 6 bases, the J end by 7 bases, with 16 bases between. CDR3 loop: CASSLTEAEQPQHF. CDR3 nucleotides: TGTGCCAGCAGCCTGACAGAAGCCGAGCAGCCCCAGCATTTT.

J is TRBJ2-4 and V is TRBV27; 14 nucleotides match TRBD2. There are 16 residues in the CDR3. The V segment lost 8 bases and the J segment 10 bases; nucleotides outside the gene matches: 13. The V gene's germline CDR1 is MNHEY and CDR2 SMNVEV (reference sequence). The CDR3 is CASRTSGGHGQRIQYF. CDR3 nucleotides: TGTGCCAGCCGGACTAGCGGGGGGCATGGGCAAAGAATTCAGTACTTC.

This clonotype was detected a few times. The rearrangement joins TRBV6-1 to TRBJ2-7; D is possibly TRBD2 (5 bases). Trimming shortened V by 6 bases and J by 2 bases, and 11 bases separated the two germline ends. The CDR3 runs to 13 residues. Per germline, CDR1 MNHNS and CDR2 SASEGT. The CDR3 DNA follows: TGTGCCAGCAGCGGGATAATGGCCTACGAGCAGTACTTC. This translates into CASSGIMAYEQYF.

This clonotype was observed a few times. The chain uses TRBV7-8 and TRBJ2-5; D possibly corresponds to TRBD1 (7 bases). Germline V gene lookup returns CDR1 SGHVS and CDR2 FQNEAQ. The CDR3 spans 16 residues. The V gene lost 2 bases and the J gene lost 4 bases, with 17 bases spanning the gap. The DNA for the CDR3 is TGTGCCAGCAGCTTAAACTTGGCAGGGGGGTCAGAGACCCAGTACTTC. Its protein product is CASSLNLAGGSETQYF.

The chain combines TRBV20-1 with TRBJ2-5; the D gene is possibly TRBD1 (6 bases). TRBJ2-7 matches the DNA end more closely, so the J call is doubtful. The CDR3 extends over 13 amino acids. Germline CDR1 is DFQATT and CDR2 is SNEGSKA (reference sequence). Here the CDR3 reads CSARGAATYEQYF. The CDR3 coding sequence is TGCAGTGCTAGGGGGGCGGCAACCTACGAGCAGTACTTC.

The genes are TRBV7-6 and TRBJ2-3; D uncertain. The DNA matches TRBJ2-1 better at its end, which makes the J call doubtful. The CDR3 covers 13 residues. Germline V gene lookup returns CDR1 SGHVS and CDR2 FNYEAQ. CDR3 DNA: TGTGCCAGCAGCCCCACTCGCTACAATGAGCAGTTCTTC. Its protein is CASSPTRYNEQFF.

As for this clonotype: The junction departs from the called germline gene at one end, perhaps through a read error. The chain links TRBV10-2 to TRBJ2-3, with TRBD2 matching 7 bases. The DNA end is a closer match to TRBJ2-7, so the J assignment may be wrong. In germline, CDR1 is WSHSY, CDR2 SAAADI. The CDR3 is made up of 16 amino acids. The CDR3 here is CACSAIGGGDTDTQYF. CDR3 in DNA: TGCGCCTGCAGTGCGATCGGCGGGGGTGACACAGATACGCAGTACTTC.